The subject of this entry is one T cell receptor (beta chain). No cognate antigen has been identified for it. Per-base qualities were not stored, and no clone one base away is much larger. The CDR1 and CDR2 encoded by the germline V gene are SGHTA and FQGTGA. The CDR3 measures 14 amino acids from cysteine to phenylalanine. The read is trimmed to its CDR3 DNA, 42 bases read in frame from base 1. The junction carries 14 bases between V and J, which are trimmed by 1 base and 8 bases respectively. Ophthalmopathy patients had moderately to severely active disease, Clinical Activity Score of at least 3, NOSPECS grade of at least 4, and duration under 3 months. Exclusion was applied to patients with uncontrolled infections, other autoimmune diseases, pregnancy or lactation. Diagnoses relied on clinical symptoms, serum thyroxine and TRAb, thyroid ultrasound and orbital computed tomography. Ficoll-Paque density gradient centrifugation was used to isolate PBMCs from around 10 ml of fresh peripheral blood. Total RNA was extracted using Trizol reagent, and RNA quality was assessed on an Agilent 2100 Bioanalyzer.

The data derive from a study of T cells in Graves' hyperthyroidism and ophthalmopathy (dated by TCRdb to the late 2010s). At the level of the whole study: Peripheral blood samples were taken at the time of initial diagnosis, prior to any treatment. To identify distinguishing TCR V-J signatures, a discovery cohort of 90 to 100 patients was used, comprising some 45 with Graves' ophthalmopathy and around 60 with stable Graves' hyperthyroidism. Prospective prediction of ophthalmopathy was tested in an independent validation cohort consisting of some 18 hyperthyroidism patients and more than 15 patients who later progressed to ophthalmopathy. The approximately 90 discovery patients were randomly split 7:3 into training and test sets. The study also compared thyroid tissue and blood T-cell repertoires from a handful of Graves' hyperthyroidism patients. Once sampling was done, hyperthyroidism patients were given methimazole at a starting dose of 30 mg daily, whereas ophthalmopathy patients were given high-dose intravenous methylprednisolone. TCR Vbeta CDR3 sequencing of 120 to 150 peripheral blood samples (over 40 ophthalmopathy, roughly 74 hyperthyroidism and approximately 17 progressor patients) is reported in the paper. Study-level results and caveats: A model built on a 13 V-J signature distinguished ophthalmopathy from stable hyperthyroidism, reaching roughly 88% sensitivity and approximately 83% specificity in cross-validation and 80%/75% in testing. Sample size was not statistically predetermined, and investigators were not blinded to group allocation. Most expanded thyroid clonotypes (frequency above 0.001) were also found in blood, which suggests that blood repertoires may mirror thyroid immune responses. In validation, progression to ophthalmopathy was predicted by the model with roughly 71% sensitivity and 72% to 85% specificity, a median of approximately 6.5 months before onset.

The TCR beta CDR3 regions were amplified from the RNA transcripts. The first round of RT-PCR for the TCR CDR3 was performed with the HTBI primer set and the Qiagen OneStep RT-PCR kit. A second multiplex PCR round built the libraries, followed by size selection and purification. The libraries were sequenced on an Illumina HiSeq2000 using paired-end 100 bp reads. Per the authors' processing: SOAPnuke was used to process the raw data, with reads discarded if the reads contained adapters or uncalled bases, had a mean Phred below 15, or lacked an exact constant-primer or identifier match. High-quality paired reads were merged with COPE v1.2.5, and unique nucleotide sequences were defined as clonotypes. MiTCR v1.1 was used to align clonotypes to the IMGT TRBV, TRBD and TRBJ reference segments. The analysis included only V-J combinations with a frequency above 0.0001, which together covered around 99% of the repertoires. A TCS score was defined as the ratio of F50 (clonal expansion) to E x V (chaos), with BLOSUM62-based TCRdist applied between CDR3 peptides within each V-J. Welch's t-statistics and random forest reduced 450 to 600 V-J features to about 12, which were used in a naive Bayes classifier (R e1071). TCRdb itself trimmed the public reads at Q25 with fastp, ran MiXCR and retained productive beta chains. Rows with a matching CDR3 protein are joined into one entry that keeps the most common DNA and genes. What appears here as the V and J calls and clone size reflects TCRdb's work, not the paper's. The sample has about 400,000 distinct CDR3 sequences on record, more than 12% of them singletons. The ten largest clones add up to around 30% of the sample.

The chain uses TRBV7-3 and TRBJ1-1; TRBD1 is a possible D gene, resting on 6 matching bases. The TCR comes from a man aged 45-60 years with Graves' ophthalmopathy. What was sequenced was blood. The encoded CDR3 is CASSLSGGTTEAFF. The DNA is TGTGCCAGCAGCTTAAGTGGGGGGACAACCGAAGCTTTCTTT.